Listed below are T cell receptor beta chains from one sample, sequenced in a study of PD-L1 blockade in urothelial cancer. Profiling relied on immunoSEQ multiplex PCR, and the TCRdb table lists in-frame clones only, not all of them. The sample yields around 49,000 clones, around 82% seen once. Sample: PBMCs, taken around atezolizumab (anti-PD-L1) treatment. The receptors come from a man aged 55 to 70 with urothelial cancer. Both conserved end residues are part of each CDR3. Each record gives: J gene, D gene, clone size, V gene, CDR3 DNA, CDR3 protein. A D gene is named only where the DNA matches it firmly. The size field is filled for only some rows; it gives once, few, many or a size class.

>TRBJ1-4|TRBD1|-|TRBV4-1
TGCGCCAGCAGCGGGACAGAAGGGAGTGAAAAACTGTTTTTT
CASSGTEGSEKLFF
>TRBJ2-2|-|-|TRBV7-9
TGTGCCAGCACCAGGGACATAGCGAACACCGGGGAGCTGTTTTTT
CASTRDIANTGELFF
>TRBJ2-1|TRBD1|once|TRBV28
TGTGCCAGCAGTTTCGACAGGGGTTGGGGCAATGAGCAGTTCTTC
CASSFDRGWGNEQFF
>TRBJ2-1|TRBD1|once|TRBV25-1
TGTGCCAGCTCTTCCCAGGGCAGGGGGCTGAACAATGAGCAGTTCTTC
CASSSQGRGLNNEQFF
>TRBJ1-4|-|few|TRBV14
TGTGCCAGCAGCCAAGAACGTTTCGGGGGGCCCTATAATGAAAAACTGTTTTTT
CASSQERFGGPYNEKLFF
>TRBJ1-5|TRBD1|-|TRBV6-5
TGTGCCAGCGCAGGGACAGGGAAGGATCAGCCCCAGCATTTT
CASAGTGKDQPQHF
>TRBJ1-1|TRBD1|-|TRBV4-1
TGCGCCAGCAGCCGACAGGGGGCGCTCACTGAAGCTTTCTTT
CASSRQGALTEAFF
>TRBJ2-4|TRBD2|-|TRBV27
TGTGCCAGCAGTTTAAAGCGGCGGGAGGGCCGTTTGTACTTC
CASSLKRREGRLYF
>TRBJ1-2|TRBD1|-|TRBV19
TGTGCCAGTAGCTCGGGCCCGACAGGGGACTATGGCTACACCTTC
CASSSGPTGDYGYTF
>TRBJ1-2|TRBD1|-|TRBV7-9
TGTGCCAGCAGCTTAGATCTCCGGGACAGCAGCTTC
CASSLDLRDSSF
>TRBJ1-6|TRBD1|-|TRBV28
TGTGCCAGCAGTCCCCCACGGGACAGGTGGACTAATTCACCCCTCCACTTT
CASSPPRDRWTNSPLHF
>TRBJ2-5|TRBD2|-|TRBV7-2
TGTGCCAGCAGCAAGGGACTAGCGGGAGCTTCAGAGACCCAGTACTTC
CASSKGLAGASETQYF
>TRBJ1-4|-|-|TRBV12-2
TGTGCAACTTCGGCAGGGCCGAATAATGAAAAACTGTTTTTT
CATSAGPNNEKLFF
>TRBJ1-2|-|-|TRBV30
TGTGCCTGGAGTTGGTTGGGCCATGGCTACACCTTC
CAWSWLGHGYTF
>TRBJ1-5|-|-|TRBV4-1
TGCGCCAGCAGCCGGGGCGTTAGCAATCAGCCCCAGCATTTT
CASSRGVSNQPQHF
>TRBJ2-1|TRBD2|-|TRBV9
TGTGCCAGCACCGCCCGTGGCGGGGGGGTGAACAATGAGCAGTTCTTC
CASTARGGGVNNEQFF
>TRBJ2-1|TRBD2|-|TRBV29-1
TGCAGCGTCGAAAGCCGAGGACTAGCGCGAGGCTACAATGAGCAGTTCTTC
CSVESRGLARGYNEQFF
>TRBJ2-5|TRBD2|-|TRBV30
TGTGCCTGGACTAGCGGACAAGAGACCCAGTACTTC
CAWTSGQETQYF
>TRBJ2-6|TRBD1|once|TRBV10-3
TGTGCCATTAAACAGGGGGCTAAGGTTCGGGCCAACGTCCTGACTTTC
CAIKQGAKVRANVLTF
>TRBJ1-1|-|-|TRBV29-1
TGCAGCGTGCAGTGGACTGAAGCTTTCTTT
CSVQWTEAFF
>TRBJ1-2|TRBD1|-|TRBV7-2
TGTGCCAGCAGCCCCGGACAGGGTCACTATGGCTACACCTTC
CASSPGQGHYGYTF
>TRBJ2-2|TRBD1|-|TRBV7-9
TGTGCCAGCAGCTCCCGAGGGGGCGAAAACACCGGGGAGCTGTTTTTT
CASSSRGGENTGELFF
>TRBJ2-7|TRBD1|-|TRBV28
TGTGCCAGCACACCCCCGGGACAGTACGAGCAGTACTTC
CASTPPGQYEQYF
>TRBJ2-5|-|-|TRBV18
TGTGCCAGCTCACCCGAGGCGGGTCGGACCCAGTACTTC
CASSPEAGRTQYF
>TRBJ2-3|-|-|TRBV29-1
TGCAGCAGTGCACGGAGGCGGGGGCCCACAGATACGCAGTATTTT
CSSARRRGPTDTQYF
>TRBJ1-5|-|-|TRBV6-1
TGTGCCAGCAGTGAAGAAGTGGGGGGAGGTCAGCCCCAGCATTTT
CASSEEVGGGQPQHF
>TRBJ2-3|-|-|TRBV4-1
TGCGCCAGCAGCCAAGGCTCCGGGACTTATACAGATACGCAGTATTTT
CASSQGSGTYTDTQYF
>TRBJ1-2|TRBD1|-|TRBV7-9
TGTGCCAGCAGCTCCGAAGCCAGGGGGCAGTACGGCTACACCTTC
CASSSEARGQYGYTF